The 30 T cell receptor beta chains below come from one sample, sequenced in a study of blood T cell repertoires in COVID-19 (dated by TCRdb to 2018 to 2020). Receptor amplification or capture employed the immunoSEQ multiplex PCR assay. In TCRdb, the immuneACCESS table is reduced to in-frame sequences with V and J assigned. These tables do not hold every clone; where another copy was compared, an unresolved V gene accounts for under half, and the others remain unexplained. The sample table records roughly 150,000 clones; under 90% of these occur just once. Over 35% of the sample is in the top ten clones. Sequencing was performed on peripheral blood. The receptor source for this set is a human donor in a cohort sampled during active COVID-19.

The chain has TRBV18 and TRBJ1-1; D ambiguous. There are 13 residues in the CDR3. Germline V lookup: CDR1 KGHSH, CDR2 LQKENI. V gave up 3 bases and J gave up 4 bases, with 9 bases separating them. The CDR3 bases are TGTGCCAGCTCACCGAAAGGCGGCACTGAAGCTTTCTTT. Encoded protein: CASSPKGGTEAFF. Using reference TRBV18 and TRBJ1-1 for the parts outside the CDR3, the full variable domain is NAGVMQNPRHLVRRRGQEARLRCSPMKGHSHVYWYRQLPEEGLKFMVYLQKENIIDESGMPKERFSAEFPKEGPSILRIQQVVRGDSAAYFCASSPKGGTEAFFGQGTRLTVV.

V and J are TRBV5-4 and TRBJ2-4; 7 nucleotides align to TRBD2. The CDR3 runs 18 residues. In germline, CDR1 is SGHNT, CDR2 YYREEE (reference sequence). V lost 2 bases, J lost 1 base, and 12 bases stayed unmatched. The CDR3 bases are TGTGCCAGCAGCTTTGGCGGGAGAGTAAGTGGGGCCAAAAACATTCAGTACTTC. Protein product: CASSFGGRVSGAKNIQYF.

This rearrangement joins TRBV4-2 to TRBJ1-2; D unclear. Germline assignment: CDR1 LGHNA and CDR2 YNFKEQ. Trimming took off 4 bases at V and 6 bases at J, with 15 bases between the two ends. This CDR3 contains 14 residues. The CDR3 bases are TGTGCCAGCAGCCCCGAGGGAGGGTTGAATGGCTACACCTTC. Translation: CASSPEGGLNGYTF.

The J gene is TRBJ2-1, the V gene TRBV6-5; no clear D. V shed 2 bases and J shed 4 bases, with 15 bases lying between them. In germline, CDR1 is MNHEY, CDR2 SVGAGI. The CDR3 sequence is 16 residues long. The CDR3 DNA sequence: TGTGCCAGCAGTTACGGGCCCCCGGCGATATACAATGAGCAGTTCTTC. It yields the protein CASSYGPPAIYNEQFF.

The rearrangement links TRBV2 to TRBJ1-6; 9 bases are shared with TRBD1. The CDR3 spans 14 residues. CDR1 SNHLY and CDR2 FYNNEI come from the germline V gene. Trimming cost V 11 bases and J 7 bases; bases outside gene matches: 9. CDR3 coding DNA: TGTGCCTCCGCGGACAGGGGAAAGAATTCACCCCTCCACTTT. Translating it yields CASADRGKNSPLHF.

The chain has TRBV7-2 and TRBJ1-2, with 10 nucleotides matching TRBD1. CDR1 and CDR2 from the germline V gene are SGHTA and FQGNSA. The CDR3 spans 17 residues. Losses at the gene ends were 4 bases for V and 4 bases for J; bases not matched to a gene: 12. The CDR3 nucleotides are TGTGCCAGCAGCTCAACGACAGGGGGCGCAAAGTTCTATGGCTACACCTTC. Translation gives CASSSTTGGAKFYGYTF.

The V gene is TRBV7-2, the J gene TRBJ2-1; TRBD2 agrees at 8 bases. The CDR3 has 12 residues. Germline V gene lookup returns CDR1 SGHTA and CDR2 FQGNSA. Trimming took 3 bases from V and 10 from J; bases not matched to a gene: 2. CDR3 sequence: CASSFLAGEQFF. CDR3 bases: TGTGCCAGCAGCTTCCTAGCGGGCGAGCAGTTCTTC.

This sequence joins TRBV9 and TRBJ1-3, with D perhaps matching TRBD1 (6 bases). This CDR3 region has 15 residues. Germline loops: CDR1 SGDLS, CDR2 YYNGEE. V shed 4 bases and J shed 8 bases, with 19 bases lying between them. For the CDR3, the DNA is TGTGCCAGCAGCCCTGGACAGTCAAGGCTTGACACCATATATTTT. This gives the protein CASSPGQSRLDTIYF. Combining the CDR3 with reference TRBV9 and TRBJ1-3 gives the whole variable domain DSGVTQTPKHLITATGQRVTLRCSPRSGDLSVYWYQQSLDQGLQFLIQYYNGEERAKGNILERFSAQQFPDLHSELNLSSLELGDSALYFCASSPGQSRLDTIYFGEGSWLTVV.

The chain recombines TRBV7-8 with TRBJ2-5; TRBD2 might be the D (5 bases). The CDR3 has 16 amino acids. In germline, CDR1 is SGHVS, CDR2 FQNEAQ. The V end was cut by 6 bases, the J end by 1 base, with 18 bases between. CDR3 DNA sequence: TGTGCCAGCAGTCGACGTACGTCAGAGGGCCAAGAGACCCAGTACTTC. This encodes CASSRRTSEGQETQYF.

The chain combines TRBV7-8 with TRBJ1-5, with D tentatively TRBD1 (5 bases). CDR1 and CDR2 (germline): SGHVS, FQNEAQ. The CDR3 extends over 15 amino acids. Trimming took off 3 bases at V and 2 bases at J, with 11 bases between the two ends. The CDR3 DNA reads as TGTGCCAGCAGCTTCAATGGGGGGGGCAATCAGCCCCAGCATTTT. Protein product: CASSFNGGGNQPQHF.

This CDR3 is CASSFGTLETQYF. The CDR3 DNA reads TGTGCCAGCAGCTTCGGGACACTAGAGACCCAGTACTTC. This chain links TRBV7-2 with TRBJ2-5; tentatively, D is TRBD1 (6 bases). The CDR3 is 13 residues long. Trimming shortened V by 3 bases and J by 4 bases, and 9 bases separated the two germline ends. Per germline, CDR1 SGHTA and CDR2 FQGNSA.

Note on this clone: Other nucleotide sequences in the sample specify the same CDR3. The genes are TRBV6-5 and TRBJ1-2; no clear D gene. Germline V gene data show CDR1 as MNHEY and CDR2 as SVGAGI. V lost 0 bases to trimming and J lost 8 bases, with 10 bases between them. The CDR3 length is 13 residues. The CDR3 coding sequence is TGTGCCAGCAGTTACTCGAGAGGTGGCGGCTACACCTTC. Translated, it gives CASSYSRGGGYTF.

The gene calls are TRBV7-2 and TRBJ2-1, with TRBD2 as a possible D gene (6 bases). Germline lookup yields CDR1 SGHTA and CDR2 FQGNSA. CDR3 length: 12 amino acids. With 2 bases removed from V and 9 bases from J, the gap between germline ends came to 8 bases. This chain's CDR3 is CASSLQGGEQFF. The CDR3 coding sequence is TGTGCCAGCAGCTTACAGGGAGGTGAGCAGTTCTTC.

This clone was counted once. The chain uses TRBV3-1 (or the pseudogene TRBV3-2) and TRBJ2-5; D call uncertain. Germline V gives CDR1 LGHDT, CDR2 YNNKEL (reference sequence). This CDR3 is built from 13 residues. The germline V and J ends were trimmed by 1 base and 4 bases, with 7 bases remaining between them. The CDR3 sequence is CASSQVLGETQYF. The CDR3 region has the DNA TGTGCCAGCAGCCAAGTTCTCGGAGAGACCCAGTACTTC.

V gene TRBV6-4 combines with J gene TRBJ2-7; TRBD1 matches at 8 bases. Germline lookup yields CDR1 MRHNA and CDR2 SNTAGT. J was trimmed by 7 bases and V by 2 bases; bases with no gene match: 7. The CDR3 spans 14 residues. CDR3 in amino acids: CASSDQGTGGEQYV. For the CDR3, the DNA is TGTGCCAGCAGTGACCAAGGGACAGGTGGGGAGCAGTACGTC.

The chain combines TRBV10-3 with TRBJ1-6; D perhaps matches TRBD1 (6 bases). Trimming pared 3 bases from V and 9 bases from J, leaving 15 bases between. In germline, CDR1 is ENHRY, CDR2 SYGVKD. The CDR3 length is 15 residues. CDR3: CAISEAWDMSSPLHF. The CDR3, as DNA: TGTGCCATCAGTGAAGCATGGGACATGAGTTCACCCCTCCACTTT.

The chain carries TRBV7-2 and TRBJ2-5; 10 bases fit TRBD2. V lost 3 bases and J lost 5; bases outside the gene matches: 12. There are 17 residues in the CDR3. From germline, CDR1 is SGHTA and CDR2 FQGNSA. CDR3 residues: CASSLESGRDLAETQYF. DNA for the CDR3: TGTGCCAGCAGCTTGGAGAGCGGGAGGGACTTGGCGGAGACCCAGTACTTC.

The chain carries TRBV2 and TRBJ1-5, with 10 bases matching TRBD1. CDR1 and CDR2 (germline): SNHLY, FYNNEI. The length of the CDR3 is 14 residues. With V trimmed by 5 bases and J by 5 bases, 3 bases remained unmatched. The CDR3 DNA sequence: TGTGCCAGCAGTAGGACAGGGGGGTATCAGCCCCAGCATTTT. Protein: CASSRTGGYQPQHF.

V is TRBV6-2 or TRBV6-3 and J is TRBJ2-1, with D maybe TRBD2 (5 bases). The germline V gene encodes CDR1 MNHEY and CDR2 SVGEGT. The ends were cut back, 4 bases at V and 0 bases at J, with 16 bases in the middle. The CDR3 sequence is 17 residues long. The CDR3 DNA reads as TGTGCCAGCAGTTCCTCCCTAGCAATGAGCTCCTACAATGAGCAGTTCTTC. The encoded protein is CASSSSLAMSSYNEQFF.

This sequence joins TRBV5-1 and TRBJ2-1, with 7 bases matching TRBD2. The V gene end was trimmed by 3 bases and the J gene end by 0 bases; junction bases not matched to a gene: 3. CDR3 length: 15 residues. CDR1 is SGHRS and CDR2 is YFSETQ in the germline V gene. In DNA, the CDR3 is TGCGCCAGCAGCTCCACTAGCGACTCCTACAATGAGCAGTTCTTC. Protein product: CASSSTSDSYNEQFF.

This clone was observed a single time. The chain joins TRBV24-1 to TRBJ2-2; 7 bases line up with TRBD2. CDR3 length: 15 amino acids. Germline CDR1 is KGHDR and CDR2 is SFDVKD. Germline trimming cut 5 bases from V and 2 bases from J; bases unmatched to any gene: 4. This CDR3 reads CATSVGGGNTGELFF. The CDR3, as DNA: TGTGCCACCAGTGTGGGGGGGGGTAACACCGGGGAGCTGTTTTTT.

The gene calls are TRBV29-1 and TRBJ1-2; TRBD1 aligns across 8 bases. Trimming took 7 bases from V and 4 from J; bases not matched to a gene: 11. Germline CDR1 SQVTM, CDR2 ANQGSEA. The CDR3 spans 14 residues. CDR3 nucleotides: TGCAGCGCCACGACGACAGGGGAGGGCTATGGCTACACCTTC. This codes for CSATTTGEGYGYTF.

The chain recombines TRBV18 with TRBJ2-7; D is perhaps TRBD1 (7 bases). V was shortened by 6 bases and J by 3 bases, with 15 bases between the two germline ends. There are 14 residues in the CDR3. Per the germline V gene, CDR1 is KGHSH and CDR2 is LQKENI. The CDR3 sequence: CASSQAGGIYEQYV. The CDR3 DNA sequence: TGTGCCAGCTCGCAGGCAGGGGGGATCTACGAGCAGTACGTC.

The gene calls are TRBV27 and TRBJ2-4; 11 positions agree with TRBD2. The CDR3 extends over 18 amino acids. V dropped 6 bases and J dropped 7; count of bases not matched to a gene: 17. Germline V gene data show CDR1 as MNHEY and CDR2 as SMNVEV (reference sequence). CDR3 region: CASSLSPLLAGVGNIQYF. The CDR3 DNA reads as TGTGCCAGCAGCCTATCCCCCCTACTAGCGGGGGTGGGGAACATTCAGTACTTC.

V gene TRBV4-3 combines with J gene TRBJ1-5; D gene uncertain. The CDR3 is made up of 15 amino acids. V lost 0 bases, J lost 4 bases, and 10 bases lay in between. The germline gives CDR1 LGHNA, CDR2 YSLEER. The CDR3 loop is CASSQDGRENQPQHF. Here the CDR3 DNA reads TGCGCCAGCAGCCAAGATGGACGGGAAAATCAGCCCCAGCATTTT.

This clone has only one observation. This rearrangement joins TRBV3-1 (or the pseudogene TRBV3-2) to TRBJ1-1; D perhaps matches TRBD1 (6 bases). Germline V lookup: CDR1 LGHDT, CDR2 YNNKEL (reference sequence). CDR3 length: 14 residues. V was pared by 1 base and J by 5 bases, with 11 bases between. The CDR3: CASSQAQGLTEAFF. CDR3 nucleotide sequence: TGTGCCAGCAGCCAAGCACAGGGCTTGACTGAAGCTTTCTTT.

The chain carries TRBV28 and TRBJ2-2; TRBD1 might be the D (5 bases). The V end was cut by 6 bases, the J end by 6 bases, with 14 bases between. This CDR3 comprises 14 residues. Germline V gene lookup returns CDR1 MDHEN and CDR2 SYDVKM. CDR3 nucleotides: TGTGCCAGCAGAATCCCCGAAGGGGCCGGGGAGCTGTTTTTT. It is translated as CASRIPEGAGELFF.

This chain joins TRBV18 and TRBJ1-1; tentatively, D is TRBD1 (6 bases). V was cut by 2 bases and J by 1 base, with 11 bases left in between. The CDR3 contains 15 residues. Germline-derived CDR1 and CDR2 are KGHSH and LQKENI. CDR3 sequence (DNA): TGTGCCAGCTCACCATTGGGACAAGAGAACACTGAAGCTTTCTTT. This translates into CASSPLGQENTEAFF.

V gene TRBV29-1 combines with J gene TRBJ1-2; the D gene is possibly TRBD1 (5 bases). CDR1 and CDR2 (germline): SQVTM, ANQGSEA. V dropped 4 bases and J dropped 4 bases, with 16 bases sitting between them. The CDR3 contains 14 residues. The CDR3 DNA reads as TGCAGCGTTGCATATAGAGGGGACTCCTATGGCTACACCTTC. Amino acid sequence: CSVAYRGDSYGYTF.

The V call is TRBV10-3, the J call TRBJ1-2; D is unclear. The CDR3 contains 12 residues. CDR1 is ENHRY and CDR2 is SYGVKD in the germline V gene. With 10 bases removed from V and 2 bases from J, the gap between germline ends came to 11 bases. In DNA form, the CDR3 reads TGTGCCACCGGAGTTGGGAACTATGGCTACACCTTC. It codes for CATGVGNYGYTF.